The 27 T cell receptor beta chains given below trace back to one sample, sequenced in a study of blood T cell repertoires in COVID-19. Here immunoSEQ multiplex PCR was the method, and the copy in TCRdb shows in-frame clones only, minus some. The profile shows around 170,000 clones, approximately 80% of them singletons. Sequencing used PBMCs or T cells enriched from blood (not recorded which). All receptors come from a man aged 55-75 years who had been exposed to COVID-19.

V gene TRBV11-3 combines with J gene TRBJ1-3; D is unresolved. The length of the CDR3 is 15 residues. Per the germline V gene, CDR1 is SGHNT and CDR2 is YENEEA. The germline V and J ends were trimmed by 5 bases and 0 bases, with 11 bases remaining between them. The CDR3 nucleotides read TGTGCCAGCAGCACCGACGGGATCTCTGGAAACACCATATATTTT. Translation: CASSTDGISGNTIYF.

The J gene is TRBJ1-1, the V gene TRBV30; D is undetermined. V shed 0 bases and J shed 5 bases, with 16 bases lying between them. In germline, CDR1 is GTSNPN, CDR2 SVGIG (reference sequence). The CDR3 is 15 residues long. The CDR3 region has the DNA TGTGCCTGGAGTGTACGAAGAGGGTTGAGTACTGAAGCTTTCTTT. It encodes CAWSVRRGLSTEAFF.

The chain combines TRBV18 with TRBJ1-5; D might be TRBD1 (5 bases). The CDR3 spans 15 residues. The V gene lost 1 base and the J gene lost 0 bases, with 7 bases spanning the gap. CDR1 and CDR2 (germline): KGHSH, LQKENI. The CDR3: CASSPRGGSNQPQHF. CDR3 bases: TGTGCCAGCTCACCACGGGGCGGTAGCAATCAGCCCCAGCATTTT.

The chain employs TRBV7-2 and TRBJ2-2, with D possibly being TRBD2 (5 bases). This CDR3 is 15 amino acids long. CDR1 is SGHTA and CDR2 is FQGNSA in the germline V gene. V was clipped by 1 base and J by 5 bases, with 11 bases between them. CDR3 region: CASSLVVSGTGELFF. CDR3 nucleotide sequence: TGTGCCAGCAGCTTAGTGGTTTCGGGGACCGGGGAGCTGTTTTTT.

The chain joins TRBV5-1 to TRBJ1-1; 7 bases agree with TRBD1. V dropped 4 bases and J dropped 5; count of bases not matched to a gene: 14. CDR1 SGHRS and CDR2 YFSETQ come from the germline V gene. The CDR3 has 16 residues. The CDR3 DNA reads TGCGCCAGCAGCCACGGACTATCAGGGGGAGGTACTGAAGCTTTCTTT. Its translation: CASSHGLSGGGTEAFF.

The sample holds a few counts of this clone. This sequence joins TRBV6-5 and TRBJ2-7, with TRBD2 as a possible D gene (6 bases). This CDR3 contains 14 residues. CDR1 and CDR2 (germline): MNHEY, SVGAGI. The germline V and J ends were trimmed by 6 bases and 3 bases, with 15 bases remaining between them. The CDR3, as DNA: TGTGCCAGCAGGGTTGGGGGGAATAACTACGAGCAGTACTTC. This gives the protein CASRVGGNNYEQYF.

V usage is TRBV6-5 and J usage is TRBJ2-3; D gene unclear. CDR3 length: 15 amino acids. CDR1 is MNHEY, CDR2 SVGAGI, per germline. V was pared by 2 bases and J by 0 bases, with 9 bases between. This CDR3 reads CASSYADLSTDTQYF. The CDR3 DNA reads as TGTGCCAGCAGTTACGCAGATCTCAGCACAGATACGCAGTATTTT.

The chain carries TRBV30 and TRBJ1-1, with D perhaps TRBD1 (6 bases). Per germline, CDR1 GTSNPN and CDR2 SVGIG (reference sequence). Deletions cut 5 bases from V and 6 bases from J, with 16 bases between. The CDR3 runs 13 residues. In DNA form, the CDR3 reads TGTGCCTGGCTTAACACAGGGAAGTCTGAAGCTTTCTTT. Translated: CAWLNTGKSEAFF.

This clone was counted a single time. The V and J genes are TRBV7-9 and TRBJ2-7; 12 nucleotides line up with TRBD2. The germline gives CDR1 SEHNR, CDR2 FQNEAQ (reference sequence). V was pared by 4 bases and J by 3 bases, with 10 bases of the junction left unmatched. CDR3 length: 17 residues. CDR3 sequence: CASSSTGLAGIIYEQYF. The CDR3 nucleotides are TGTGCCAGCAGCTCCACTGGACTAGCGGGAATAATCTACGAGCAGTACTTC. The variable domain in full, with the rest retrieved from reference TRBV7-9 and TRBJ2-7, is DTGVSQNPRHKITKRGQNVTFRCDPISEHNRLYWYRQTLGQGPEFLTYFQNEAQLEKSRLLSDRFSAERPKGSFSTLEIQRTEQGDSAMYLCASSSTGLAGIIYEQYFGPGTRLTVT.

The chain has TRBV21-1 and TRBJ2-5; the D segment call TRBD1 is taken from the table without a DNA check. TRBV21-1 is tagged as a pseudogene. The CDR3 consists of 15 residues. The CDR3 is CAKTSGQSYQETQYF. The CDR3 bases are TGTGCCAAAACGTCGGGACAATCGTACCAAGAGACCCAGTACTTC.

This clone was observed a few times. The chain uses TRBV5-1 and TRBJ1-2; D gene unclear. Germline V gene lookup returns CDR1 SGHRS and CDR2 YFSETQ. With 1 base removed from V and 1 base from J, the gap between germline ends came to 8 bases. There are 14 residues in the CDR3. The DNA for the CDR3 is TGCGCCAGCAGCTTGTGGCAGAATAACTATGGCTACACCTTC. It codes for CASSLWQNNYGYTF.

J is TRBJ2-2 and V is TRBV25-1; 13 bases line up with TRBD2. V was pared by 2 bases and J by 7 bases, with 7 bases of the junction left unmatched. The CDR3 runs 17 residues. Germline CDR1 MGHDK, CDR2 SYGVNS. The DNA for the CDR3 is TGTGCCAGCAGTGAACCGGGACTAGCGGGACGGGGCGGGGAGCTGTTTTTT. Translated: CASSEPGLAGRGGELFF.

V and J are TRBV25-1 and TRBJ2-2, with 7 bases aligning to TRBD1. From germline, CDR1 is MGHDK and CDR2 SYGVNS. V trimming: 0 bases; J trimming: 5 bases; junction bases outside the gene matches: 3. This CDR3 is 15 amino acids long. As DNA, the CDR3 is TGTGCCAGCAGTGAATACAGGGGGTGGACCGGGGAGCTGTTTTTT. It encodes CASSEYRGWTGELFF.

The CDR3 DNA reads TGTGCCAGCGGGGAGCGGGAGGTCACAGATACGCAGTATTTT. Amino acid sequence: CASGEREVTDTQYF. The chain has TRBV28 and TRBJ2-3, with 9 positions matching TRBD2. CDR3 length: 14 residues. Trimming at V came to 8 bases and at J to 2 bases, leaving 5 bases not matched to a gene. Looked up from germline, CDR1 is MDHEN and CDR2 is SYDVKM.

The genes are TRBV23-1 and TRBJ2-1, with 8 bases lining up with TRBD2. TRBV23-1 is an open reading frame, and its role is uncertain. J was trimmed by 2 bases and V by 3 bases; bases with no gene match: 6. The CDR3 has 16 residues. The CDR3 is CASSHVAGPPYNEQFF. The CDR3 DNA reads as TGCGCCAGCAGTCACGTAGCGGGACCTCCCTACAATGAGCAGTTCTTC.

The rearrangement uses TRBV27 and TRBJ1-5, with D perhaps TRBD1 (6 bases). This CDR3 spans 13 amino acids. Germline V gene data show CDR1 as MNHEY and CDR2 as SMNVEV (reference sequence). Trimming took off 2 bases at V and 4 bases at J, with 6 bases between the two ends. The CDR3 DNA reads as TGTGCCAGCAGTTTAGACAGGAATCAGCCCCAGCATTTT. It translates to CASSLDRNQPQHF.

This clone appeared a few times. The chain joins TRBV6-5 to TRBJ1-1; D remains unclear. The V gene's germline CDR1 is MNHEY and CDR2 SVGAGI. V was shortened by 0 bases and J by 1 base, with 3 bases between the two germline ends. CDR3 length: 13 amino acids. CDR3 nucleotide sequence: TGTGCCAGCAGTTACTCGAGGAACACTGAAGCTTTCTTT. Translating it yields CASSYSRNTEAFF.

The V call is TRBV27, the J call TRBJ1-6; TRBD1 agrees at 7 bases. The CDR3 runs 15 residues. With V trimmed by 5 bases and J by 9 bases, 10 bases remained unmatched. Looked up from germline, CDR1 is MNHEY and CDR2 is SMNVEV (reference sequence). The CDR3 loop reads CASSPRQGLGSPLHF. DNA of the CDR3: TGTGCCAGCAGTCCGAGACAGGGCCTAGGTTCACCCCTCCACTTT.

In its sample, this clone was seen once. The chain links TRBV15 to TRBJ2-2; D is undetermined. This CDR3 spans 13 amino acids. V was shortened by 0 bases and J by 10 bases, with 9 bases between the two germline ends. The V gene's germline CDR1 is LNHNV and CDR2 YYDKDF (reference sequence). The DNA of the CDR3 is TGTGCCACCAGCAGAGATCTGGCAGAGGAGCTGTTTTTT. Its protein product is CATSRDLAEELFF.

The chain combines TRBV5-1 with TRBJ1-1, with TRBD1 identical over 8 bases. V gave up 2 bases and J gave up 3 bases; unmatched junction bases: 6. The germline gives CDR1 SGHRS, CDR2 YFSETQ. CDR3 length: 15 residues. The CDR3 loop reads CASSFAGGRDTEAFF. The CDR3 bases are TGCGCCAGCAGCTTTGCAGGGGGCAGGGACACTGAAGCTTTCTTT.

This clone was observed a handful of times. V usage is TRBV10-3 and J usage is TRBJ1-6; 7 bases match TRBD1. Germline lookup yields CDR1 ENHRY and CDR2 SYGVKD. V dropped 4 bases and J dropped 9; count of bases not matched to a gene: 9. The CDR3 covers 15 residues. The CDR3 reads CAISGGTATGSPLHF. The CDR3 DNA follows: TGTGCCATCAGTGGGGGGACAGCGACGGGTTCACCCCTCCACTTT.

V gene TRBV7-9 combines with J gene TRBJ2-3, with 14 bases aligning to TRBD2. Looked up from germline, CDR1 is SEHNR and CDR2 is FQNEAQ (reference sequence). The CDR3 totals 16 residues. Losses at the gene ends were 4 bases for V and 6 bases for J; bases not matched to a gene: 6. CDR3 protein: CASSSGLAGVTDTQYF. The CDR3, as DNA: TGTGCCAGCAGCTCGGGACTAGCGGGAGTTACCGATACGCAGTATTTT.

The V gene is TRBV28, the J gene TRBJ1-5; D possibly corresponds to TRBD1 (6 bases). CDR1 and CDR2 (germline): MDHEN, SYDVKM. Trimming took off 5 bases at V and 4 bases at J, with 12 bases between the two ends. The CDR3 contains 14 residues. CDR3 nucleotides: TGTGCCAGCAGTCCCCCCGGACAGAATCAGCCCCAGCATTTT. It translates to CASSPPGQNQPQHF.

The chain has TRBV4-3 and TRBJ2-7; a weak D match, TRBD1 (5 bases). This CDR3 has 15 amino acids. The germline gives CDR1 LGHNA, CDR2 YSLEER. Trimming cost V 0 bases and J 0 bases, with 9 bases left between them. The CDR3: CASSQETESSYEQYF. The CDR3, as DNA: TGCGCCAGCAGCCAAGAGACAGAAAGCTCCTACGAGCAGTACTTC.

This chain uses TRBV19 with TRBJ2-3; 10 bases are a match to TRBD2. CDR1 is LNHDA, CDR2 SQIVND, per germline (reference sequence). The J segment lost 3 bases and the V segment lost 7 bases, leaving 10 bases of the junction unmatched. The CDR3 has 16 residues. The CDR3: CASKPSGRVWTDTQYF. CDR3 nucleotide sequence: TGTGCCAGTAAGCCTAGCGGGAGAGTATGGACAGATACGCAGTATTTT.

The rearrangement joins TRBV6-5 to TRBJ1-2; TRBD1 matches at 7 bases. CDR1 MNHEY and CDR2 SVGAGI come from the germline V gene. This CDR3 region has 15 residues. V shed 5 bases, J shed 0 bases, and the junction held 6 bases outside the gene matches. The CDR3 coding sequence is TGTGCCAGCAGTCGACAGGGAAAGACTAACTATGGCTACACCTTC. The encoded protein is CASSRQGKTNYGYTF.

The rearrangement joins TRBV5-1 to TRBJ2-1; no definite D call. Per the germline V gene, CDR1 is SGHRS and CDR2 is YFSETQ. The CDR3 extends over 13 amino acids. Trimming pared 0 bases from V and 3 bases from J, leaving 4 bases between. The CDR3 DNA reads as TGCGCCAGCAGCTTGGACAGCTACAATGAGCAGTTCTTC. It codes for CASSLDSYNEQFF.